This T cell receptor (beta chain) was recorded in a study of T cell responses to AZD1222 COVID-19 vaccine. This clone came up once. The antigen is not known. Whole-study findings and limits: Most donors were white British, females outnumbered males, and clonal diversity was possibly underestimated. Spike-specific TCR depth and breadth grew after two AZD1222 doses. The study found vaccine-associated CD4 TCRs spanning spike, dominant at 160-218 and 743-854.

TCRdb's copy holds only in-frame clones and misses some; the assay was immunoSEQ multiplex PCR. The sample carries around 150,000 clones, 90% to 95% recorded once. From germline, CDR1 is SGHRS and CDR2 YFSETQ. The V gene end was trimmed by 5 bases and the J gene end by 0 bases; junction bases not matched to a gene: 4. The CDR3 totals 15 residues. The analysis combined second doses at about 4 or about 12 weeks. The sequences come from peripheral blood, collected 28 days after the second AZD1222 dose. V gene TRBV5-1 combines with J gene TRBJ2-3; 9 positions agree with TRBD2. This clonotype was sampled from an adult who received the AZD1222 COVID-19 vaccine. The CDR3 nucleotides are TGCGCCAGCAGAGCGAGCGGGGGGAGCACAGATACGCAGTATTTT. Protein product: CASRASGGSTDTQYF.